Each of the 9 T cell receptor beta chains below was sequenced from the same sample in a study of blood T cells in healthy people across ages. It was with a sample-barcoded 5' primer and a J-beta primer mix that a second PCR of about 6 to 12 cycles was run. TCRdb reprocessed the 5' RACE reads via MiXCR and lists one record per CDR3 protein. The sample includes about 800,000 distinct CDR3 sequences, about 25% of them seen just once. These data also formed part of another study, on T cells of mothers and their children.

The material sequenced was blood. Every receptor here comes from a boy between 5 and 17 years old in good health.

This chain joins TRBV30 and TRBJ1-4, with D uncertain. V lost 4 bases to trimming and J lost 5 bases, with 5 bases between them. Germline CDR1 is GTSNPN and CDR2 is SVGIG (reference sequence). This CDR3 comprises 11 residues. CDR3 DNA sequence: TGTGCCTGGAAGCAGAATGAAAAACTGTTTTTT. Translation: CAWKQNEKLFF. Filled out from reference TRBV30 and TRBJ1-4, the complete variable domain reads SQTIHQWPATLVQPVGSPLSLECTVEGTSNPNLYWYRQAAGRGLQLLFYSVGIGQISSEVPQNLSASRPQDRQFILSSKKLLLSDSGFYLCAWKQNEKLFFGSGTQLSVL.

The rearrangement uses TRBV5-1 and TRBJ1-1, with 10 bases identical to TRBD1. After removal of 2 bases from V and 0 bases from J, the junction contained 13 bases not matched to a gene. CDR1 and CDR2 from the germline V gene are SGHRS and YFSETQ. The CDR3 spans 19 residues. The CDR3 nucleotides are TGCGCCAGCAGCTTACAAGGGGACAGGGGCCTTCGGTTGAACACTGAAGCTTTCTTT. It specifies CASSLQGDRGLRLNTEAFF.

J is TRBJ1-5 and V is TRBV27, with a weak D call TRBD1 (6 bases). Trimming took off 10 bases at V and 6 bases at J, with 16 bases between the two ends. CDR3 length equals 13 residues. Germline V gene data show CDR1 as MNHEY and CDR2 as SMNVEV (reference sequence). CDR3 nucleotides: TGTGCCACCGGTGACACAGGGCTTCAGCCCCAGCATTTT. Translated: CATGDTGLQPQHF.

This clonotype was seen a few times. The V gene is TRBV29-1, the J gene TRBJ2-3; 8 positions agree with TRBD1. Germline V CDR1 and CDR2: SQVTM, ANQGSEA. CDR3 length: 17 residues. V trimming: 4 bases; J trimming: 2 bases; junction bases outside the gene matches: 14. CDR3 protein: CSVGPSEGQAHTDTQYF. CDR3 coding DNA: TGCAGCGTTGGACCGTCTGAGGGACAGGCGCACACAGATACGCAGTATTTT.

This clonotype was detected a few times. CDR3 protein: CSVMVQSFNTQYF. For the CDR3, the DNA is TGCAGCGTCATGGTACAGTCGTTTAATACGCAGTATTTT. The rearrangement joins TRBV29-1 to TRBJ2-3; D unclear. Trimming cost V 6 bases and J 7 bases, with 17 bases left between them. The CDR3 is made up of 13 amino acids. Germline loops: CDR1 SQVTM, CDR2 ANQGSEA.

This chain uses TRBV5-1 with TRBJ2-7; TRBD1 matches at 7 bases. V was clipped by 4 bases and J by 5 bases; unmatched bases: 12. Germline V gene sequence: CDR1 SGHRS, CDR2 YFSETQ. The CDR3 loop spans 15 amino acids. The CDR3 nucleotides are TGCGCCAGCAGCATCGACAGGGCGGAGTGGAACGAGCAGTACTTC. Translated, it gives CASSIDRAEWNEQYF.

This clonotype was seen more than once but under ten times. CDR3 residues: CASSLGGLFEQYF. CDR3 bases: TGTGCCAGCAGCTTAGGGGGATTATTCGAGCAGTACTTC. The rearrangement links TRBV11-2 to TRBJ2-7; D call uncertain. The V and J ends lost 1 base and 6 bases respectively, with 10 bases between them. This CDR3 has 13 residues. Germline values: CDR1 SGHAT, CDR2 FQNNGV.

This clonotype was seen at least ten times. CDR3 sequence (DNA): TGCAGTGCTCCAGACAGGGGGATTAGGACAGATACGCAGTATTTT. Translation gives CSAPDRGIRTDTQYF. The rearrangement uses TRBV20-1 and TRBJ2-3; TRBD1 aligns across 9 bases. J gave up 3 bases and V 5 bases, and 9 bases lay outside the gene matches. CDR3 length: 15 amino acids. The germline CDR1 and CDR2 sequences are DFQATT and SNEGSKA (reference sequence).

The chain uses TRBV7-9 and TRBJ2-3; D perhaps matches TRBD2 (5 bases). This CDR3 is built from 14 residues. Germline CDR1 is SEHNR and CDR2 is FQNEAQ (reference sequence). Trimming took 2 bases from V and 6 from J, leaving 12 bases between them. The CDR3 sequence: CASSLTEGVDTQYF. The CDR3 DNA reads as TGTGCCAGCAGCTTAACCGAGGGCGTGGATACGCAGTATTTT. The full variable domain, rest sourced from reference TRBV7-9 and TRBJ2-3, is DTGVSQNPRHKITKRGQNVTFRCDPISEHNRLYWYRQTLGQGPEFLTYFQNEAQLEKSRLLSDRFSAERPKGSFSTLEIQRTEQGDSAMYLCASSLTEGVDTQYFGPGTRLTVL.